These 22 T cell receptor beta chains share one sample of origin, sequenced in a study of T cells in women clearing cervical HPV infection. TCRdb's table, derived via immunoSEQ multiplex PCR, lists solely in-frame clones and lacks some. This repertoire comprises about 19,000 clones; its ten largest clones make up less than 3.5%. Sequenced material: blood buffy coat. The receptors here all came from a woman between 18 and 69 years old with a cervical HPV16 infection that either progressed to CIN3+ or cleared (not recorded which).

Concerning this clone itself: The read ends 3 residues shy of where the CDR3 ends; the end is completed using the germline J gene. J is TRBJ2-5 and V is TRBV5-6; 8 bases agree with TRBD2. CDR1 is SGHDT, CDR2 YYEEEE, per germline. This CDR3 contains 14 residues. V gave up 0 bases and J gave up 3 bases; unmatched junction bases: 1. This CDR3 is CASSLAGGEETQYF. The CDR3 DNA, read in part, is TGTGCCAGCAGCTTGGCGGGGGGGGAAGAGACC.

Note on this clone: Read coverage stops 3 residues before the CDR3 terminus; the germline J gene supplies the remainder. The chain is built from TRBV9 and TRBJ2-5, with TRBD1 identical over 8 bases. This CDR3 spans 14 amino acids. The J segment lost 4 bases and the V segment lost 3 bases, leaving 5 bases of the junction unmatched. Germline V CDR1 and CDR2: SGDLS, YYNGEE. The CDR3 bases that were read are TGTGCCAGCAGCGCCCTGACAGGGGTAGAGACC. Protein: CASSALTGVET. The whole CDR3 reads CASSALTGVETQYF.

CDR3 protein: CASSRPGQGALEQYF. The sequenced CDR3 bases are TGTGCCAGTAGTCGGCCGGGACAGGGGGCCCTCGAG. The chain employs TRBV19 and TRBJ2-7; 12 bases map to TRBD1. The read is 3 residues too short to cover the CDR3 end, so that end is filled in from the germline J gene. This CDR3 comprises 15 residues. The germline V gene encodes CDR1 LNHDA and CDR2 SQIVND (reference sequence). Trimming took 5 bases from V and 6 from J; bases not matched to a gene: 8.

As concerns this clone: The read terminates 3 residues ahead of where the CDR3 ends, so the germline J gene completes it. The chain couples TRBV30 to TRBJ2-5, with D uncertain. This CDR3 has 13 amino acids. V was cut by 0 bases and J by 2 bases, with 7 bases left in between. The germline gives CDR1 GTSNPN, CDR2 SVGIG (reference sequence). CDR3 amino acids: CAWSVTSQETQYF. Partial CDR3 DNA: TGTGCCTGGAGTGTGACATCACAAGAGACC.

Points on this clone: The read ends 3 residues shy of where the CDR3 ends; the end is completed using the germline J gene. The chain carries TRBV18 and TRBJ1-1; 7 bases map to TRBD1. Germline CDR1 is KGHSH and CDR2 is LQKENI. Trimming cost V 3 bases and J 6 bases; bases outside gene matches: 7. The CDR3 is 14 amino acids. The part of the CDR3 DNA that was read is TGTGCCAGCTCACCTACCGACAGGGATGCTGAA. Its translation is CASSPTDRDAE. The complete CDR3 reads CASSPTDRDAEAFF.

A word on this clone: The read falls 3 residues short of the CDR3 end, and the missing part is taken from the germline J gene. The chain is built from TRBV30 and TRBJ1-1; 8 bases agree with TRBD1. From germline, CDR1 is GTSNPN and CDR2 SVGIG (reference sequence). This CDR3 region has 11 residues. The CDR3 reads CAWGGQGPAFF. The DNA read from the CDR3 is TGTGCCTGGGGCGGACAGGGACCA.

To note about this clone: The read comes to an end 3 residues before the CDR3 does, leaving the germline J gene to fill in the end. This chain uses TRBV20-1 with TRBJ2-5, with 9 bases lining up with TRBD2. Germline assignment: CDR1 DFQATT and CDR2 SNEGSKA (reference sequence). The CDR3 consists of 12 residues. The V segment lost 4 bases and the J segment 5 bases; nucleotides outside the gene matches: 2. The CDR3 reads CSAKLAGETQYF. CDR3 DNA (partial): TGCAGTGCTAAGCTAGCGGGGGAGACC.

On this clone: The missing CDR3 end, 3 residues past where the read stops, is filled in from the germline J gene. The chain is built from TRBV7-2 and TRBJ1-5; no clear D gene. CDR1 is SGHTA and CDR2 is FQGNSA in the germline V gene. The ends were cut back, 2 bases at V and 0 bases at J, with 5 bases in the middle. The CDR3 is 14 residues long. This chain's CDR3 is CASSLLYSNQPQHF. Partial CDR3 DNA: TGTGCCAGCAGCTTATTATATAGCAATCAGCCC.

In regard to this clone: The read falls 3 residues short of the CDR3 end, and the missing part is taken from the germline J gene. V and J are TRBV6-2 or TRBV6-3 and TRBJ2-3, with D maybe TRBD1 (6 bases). Germline assignment: CDR1 MNHEY and CDR2 SVGEGT. Deletions cut 1 base from V and 1 base from J, with 12 bases between. The CDR3 has 16 residues. CDR3 amino acids: CASSYFQGIGTDTQYF. Partial CDR3 DNA: TGTGCCAGCAGTTACTTCCAGGGGATTGGCACAGATACG.

Comments on this clone: The read falls 3 residues short of the CDR3 end, and the missing part is taken from the germline J gene. This chain links TRBV5-8 with TRBJ2-3; TRBD2 agrees at 9 bases. The CDR3 runs to 15 residues. Germline CDR1 reads SGHTS; CDR2 reads YDEGEE. With V trimmed by 0 bases and J by 6 bases, 5 bases remained unmatched. CDR3 bases read: TGTGCCAGCAGCTTGGTTGGCGGGGGGGGCGATACG. Amino acids: CASSLVGGGGDT. The CDR3 reads in full as CASSLVGGGGDTQYF.

As concerns this clone: The CDR3 is cut off 3 residues early in the read; its end comes from the germline J gene. This chain connects TRBV7-3 to TRBJ2-3, with 9 nucleotides matching TRBD1. Germline V gene lookup returns CDR1 SGHTA and CDR2 FQGTGA. CDR3 length equals 15 residues. V lost 6 bases, J lost 3 bases, and 7 bases stayed unmatched. CDR3 in amino acids: CASRLQGAGTDTQYF. The covered CDR3 bases are TGTGCCAGCAGATTACAGGGGGCGGGAACAGATACG. The variable domain in full, with the rest retrieved from reference TRBV7-3 and TRBJ2-3, is GAGVSQTPSNKVTEKGKYVELRCDPISGHTALYWYRQSLGQGPEFLIYFQGTGAADDSGLPNDRFFAVRPEGSVSTLKIQRTERGDSAVYLCASRLQGAGTDTQYFGPGTRLTVL.

As regards this clone: The read halts 3 residues ahead of the CDR3 end, with the missing end drawn from the germline J gene. The rearrangement links TRBV18 to TRBJ2-4; possible D gene TRBD1, 6 bases. Per the germline V gene, CDR1 is KGHSH and CDR2 is LQKENI. Deletions cut 3 bases from V and 3 bases from J, with 24 bases between. The CDR3 sequence is 19 residues long. CDR3 loop: CASSPPPMGANSNKNIQYF. The DNA read from the CDR3 is TGTGCCAGCTCACCTCCCCCGATGGGGGCAAATAGTAACAAAAACATT.

Measured by frequency, this clone is medium-sized. The read ends 3 residues shy of where the CDR3 ends; the end is completed using the germline J gene. This chain uses TRBV18 with TRBJ2-3; 12 bases map to TRBD2. Losses at the gene ends were 6 bases for V and 5 bases for J; bases not matched to a gene: 3. The CDR3 sequence is 14 residues long. The germline gives CDR1 KGHSH, CDR2 LQKENI. Incomplete CDR3 DNA: TGTGCCAGCTCCACTAGCGGGGGGCTAGATACG. The encoded protein is CASSTSGGLDT. The CDR3 in full is CASSTSGGLDTQYF.

On this clone: The read is 3 residues too short to cover the CDR3 end, so that end is filled in from the germline J gene. J is TRBJ2-7 and V is TRBV29-1, with TRBD1 identical over 10 bases. V was clipped by 5 bases and J by 1 base; unmatched bases: 8. The CDR3 is made up of 15 amino acids. Germline V gives CDR1 SQVTM, CDR2 ANQGSEA. CDR3 DNA, as far as it was read: TGCAGCGTTAAGTACGGGACAGGGGTTTCCTACGAG. It encodes CSVKYGTGVSYE. The full CDR3 reads CSVKYGTGVSYEQYF.

Remarks on this clone: The observed sequence ends 3 residues before the CDR3 terminus, with the missing tail filled in from the germline J gene. The V call is TRBV18, the J call TRBJ1-6; 9 bases agree with TRBD1. J lost 5 bases, V lost 6 bases, and 5 bases had no gene match. Germline V CDR1 and CDR2: KGHSH, LQKENI. The CDR3 has 15 amino acids. CDR3 region: CASSSGTGNNSPLHF. The CDR3 bases that were read are TGTGCCAGCTCCTCGGGGACAGGGAATAATTCACCC.

Remarks on this clone: The read falls 3 residues short of the CDR3 end, and the missing part is taken from the germline J gene. The chain combines TRBV29-1 with TRBJ2-7; 11 bases fit TRBD1. J gave up 3 bases and V 1 base, and 8 bases lay outside the gene matches. The CDR3 loop spans 16 amino acids. Germline V CDR1 and CDR2: SQVTM, ANQGSEA. This CDR3 reads CSVEGQPGQGDYEQYF. The DNA read from the CDR3 is TGCAGCGTTGAAGGGCAACCGGGACAGGGGGACTACGAG.

Details on this clone: The read stops 3 residues short of the end of the CDR3; the missing end is completed from the germline J gene. The chain carries TRBV7-9 and TRBJ1-2; D not resolved. Germline V lookup: CDR1 SEHNR, CDR2 FQNEAQ (reference sequence). The CDR3 runs to 14 residues. The V and J ends lost 5 bases and 2 bases respectively, with 12 bases between them. The CDR3 here is CASSRADKNYGYTF. The part of the CDR3 DNA that was read is TGTGCCAGCAGCCGAGCCGACAAGAACTATGGC.

Notes on this clone: The sequenced fragment ends 3 residues before the CDR3 boundary, so the rest is inferred from the germline J gene. V usage is TRBV6-2 or TRBV6-3 and J usage is TRBJ2-2, with 7 bases aligning to TRBD1. Germline V CDR1 and CDR2: MNHEY, SVGEGT. This CDR3 comprises 13 residues. With V trimmed by 6 bases and J by 6 bases, 4 bases remained unmatched. CDR3 DNA (partial): TGTGCCAGCAGCAAGACAGGGTCCGGGGAG. Amino acids: CASSKTGSGE. The complete CDR3 reads CASSKTGSGELFF.

For this clone: The CDR3 extends 3 residues past the end of the read, so its final part is completed from the germline J gene. This chain uses TRBV2 with TRBJ2-2, with 8 nucleotides matching TRBD2. The CDR3 is made up of 15 amino acids. V was clipped by 6 bases and J by 2 bases; unmatched bases: 5. Germline V lookup: CDR1 SNHLY, CDR2 FYNNEI. The CDR3 bases that were read are TGTGCCAGCAGGTTGAGCGGGGGAAACACCGGGGAG. Amino acid sequence: CASRLSGGNTGE. The full CDR3 is CASRLSGGNTGELFF.

As to this clone: The CDR3 goes on 3 residues after the read ends, and that part is filled in from the germline J gene. The V and J genes are TRBV2 and TRBJ2-7, with 10 bases matching TRBD2. V was clipped by 8 bases and J by 0 bases; unmatched bases: 7. The V gene's germline CDR1 is SNHLY and CDR2 FYNNEI. CDR3 size: 15 residues. CDR3 sequence reads: CASVLAGANSYEQYF. The sequenced part of the CDR3 DNA is TGTGCCAGCGTTCTAGCGGGGGCTAACTCCTACGAG.

About this clone itself: One junction end does not reproduce the germline sequence, and a read error may be involved. The part of the CDR3 DNA that was read is TGCGCCAGCAGCCAAGAGGGGGCAGGA. Its translation: CASSQEGAG. The entire CDR3 sequence reads CASSQEGAGAFF. The V and J genes are TRBV4-2 and TRBJ1-1; TRBD1 matches 7 bases. The missing CDR3 end, 3 residues past where the read stops, is filled in from the germline J gene. CDR1 and CDR2 (germline): LGHNA, YNFKEQ. The length of the CDR3 is 12 residues.

In regard to this clone: Read data end 3 residues before the CDR3 end; the end is taken from the germline J gene. V is TRBV12-3 or TRBV12-4 and J is TRBJ2-5; the D gene is possibly TRBD2 (7 bases). The CDR3 sequence is 15 residues long. The V end was cut by 5 bases, the J end by 5 bases, with 18 bases between. CDR3 DNA, as far as it was read: TGTGCCAGCAGTACCTATACGGGGGGCAGGGAGACC. This translates into CASSTYTGGRET. The entire CDR3 is CASSTYTGGRETQYF.